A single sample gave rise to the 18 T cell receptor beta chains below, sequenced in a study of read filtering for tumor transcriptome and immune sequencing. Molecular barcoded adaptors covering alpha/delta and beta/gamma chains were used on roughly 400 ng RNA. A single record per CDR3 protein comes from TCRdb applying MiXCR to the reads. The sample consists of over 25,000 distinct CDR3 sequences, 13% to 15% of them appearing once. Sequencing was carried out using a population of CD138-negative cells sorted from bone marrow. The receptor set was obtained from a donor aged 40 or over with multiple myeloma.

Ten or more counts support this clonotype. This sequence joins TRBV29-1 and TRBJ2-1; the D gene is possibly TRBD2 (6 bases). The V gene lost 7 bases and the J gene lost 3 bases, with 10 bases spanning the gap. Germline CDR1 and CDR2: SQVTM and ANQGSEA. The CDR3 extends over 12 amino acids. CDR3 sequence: CSAGLYYNEQFF. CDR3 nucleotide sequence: TGCAGCGCGGGACTTTACTACAATGAGCAGTTCTTC.

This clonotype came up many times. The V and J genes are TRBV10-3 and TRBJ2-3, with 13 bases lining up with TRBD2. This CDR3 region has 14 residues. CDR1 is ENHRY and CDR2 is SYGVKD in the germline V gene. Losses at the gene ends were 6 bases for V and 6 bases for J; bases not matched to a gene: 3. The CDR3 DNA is TGTGCCATCAGCGAGACTAGCGGGAGGGATACGCAGTATTTT. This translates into CAISETSGRDTQYF.

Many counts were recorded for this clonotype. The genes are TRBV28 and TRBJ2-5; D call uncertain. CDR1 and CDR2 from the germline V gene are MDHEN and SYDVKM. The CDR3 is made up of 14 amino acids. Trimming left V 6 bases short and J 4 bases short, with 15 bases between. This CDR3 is CASRPPGSGETQYF. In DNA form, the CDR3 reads TGTGCCAGCAGACCCCCCGGGTCCGGAGAGACCCAGTACTTC.

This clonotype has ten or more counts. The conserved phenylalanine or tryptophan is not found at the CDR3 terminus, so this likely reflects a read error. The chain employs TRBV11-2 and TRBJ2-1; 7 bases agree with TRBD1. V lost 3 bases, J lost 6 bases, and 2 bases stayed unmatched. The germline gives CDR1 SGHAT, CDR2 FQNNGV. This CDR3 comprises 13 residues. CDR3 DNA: TGTGCCAGCAGCTTGGGACAGCGCAATGAGCAGTTCTCC. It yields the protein CASSLGQRNEQFS.

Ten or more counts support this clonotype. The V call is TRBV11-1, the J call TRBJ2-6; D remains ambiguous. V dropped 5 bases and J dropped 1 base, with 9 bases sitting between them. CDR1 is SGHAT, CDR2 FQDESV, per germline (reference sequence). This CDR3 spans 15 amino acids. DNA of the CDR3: TGTGCCAGCAGCCTCAGTCCTTCTGGGGCCAACGTCCTGACTTTC. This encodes CASSLSPSGANVLTF.

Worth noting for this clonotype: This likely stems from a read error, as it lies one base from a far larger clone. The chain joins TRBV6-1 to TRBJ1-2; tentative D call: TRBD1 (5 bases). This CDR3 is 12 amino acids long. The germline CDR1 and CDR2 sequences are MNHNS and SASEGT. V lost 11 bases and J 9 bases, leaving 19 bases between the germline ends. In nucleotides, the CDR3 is TGTGCCCCCCGGGGGAGAAAATCGAGCTACACCTTC. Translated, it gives CAPRGRKSSYTF.

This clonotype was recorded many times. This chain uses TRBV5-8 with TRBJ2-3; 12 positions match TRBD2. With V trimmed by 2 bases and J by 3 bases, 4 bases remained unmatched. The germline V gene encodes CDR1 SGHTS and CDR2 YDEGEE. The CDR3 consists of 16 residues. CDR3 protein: CASSFMTSGRTDTQYF. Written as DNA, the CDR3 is TGTGCCAGCAGCTTTATGACTAGCGGGAGAACAGATACGCAGTATTTT. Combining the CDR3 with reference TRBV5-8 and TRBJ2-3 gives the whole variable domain EAGVTQSPTHLIKTRGQQATLRCSPISGHTSVYWYQQALGLGLQFLLWYDEGEERNRGNFPPRFSGRQFPNYSSELNVNALELEDSALYLCASSFMTSGRTDTQYFGPGTRLTVL.

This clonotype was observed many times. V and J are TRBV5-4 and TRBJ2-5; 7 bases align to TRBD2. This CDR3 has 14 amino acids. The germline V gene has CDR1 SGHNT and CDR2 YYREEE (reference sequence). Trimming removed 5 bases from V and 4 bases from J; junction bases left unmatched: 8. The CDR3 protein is CASSLSGVSETQYF. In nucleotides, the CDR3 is TGTGCCAGCAGTCTGAGCGGGGTATCAGAGACCCAGTACTTC. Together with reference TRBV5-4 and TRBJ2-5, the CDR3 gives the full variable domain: ETGVTQSPTHLIKTRGQQVTLRCSSQSGHNTVSWYQQALGQGPQFIFQYYREEENGRGNFPPRFSGLQFPNYSSELNVNALELDDSALYLCASSLSGVSETQYFGPGTRLLVL.

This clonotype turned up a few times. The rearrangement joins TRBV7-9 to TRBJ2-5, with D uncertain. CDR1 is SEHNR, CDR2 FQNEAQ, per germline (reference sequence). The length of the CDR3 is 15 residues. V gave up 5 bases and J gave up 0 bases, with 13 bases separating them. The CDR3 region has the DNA TGTGCCAGCAGCGGCGCGGAAGGGTACCAAGAGACCCAGTACTTC. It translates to CASSGAEGYQETQYF.

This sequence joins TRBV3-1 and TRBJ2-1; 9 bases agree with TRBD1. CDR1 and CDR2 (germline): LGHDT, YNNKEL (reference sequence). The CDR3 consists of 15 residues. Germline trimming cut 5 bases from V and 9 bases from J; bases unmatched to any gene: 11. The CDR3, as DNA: TGTGCCAGCAGCAGCGGGACAGGGCTTGTCGGTGAGCAGTTCTTC. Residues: CASSSGTGLVGEQFF.

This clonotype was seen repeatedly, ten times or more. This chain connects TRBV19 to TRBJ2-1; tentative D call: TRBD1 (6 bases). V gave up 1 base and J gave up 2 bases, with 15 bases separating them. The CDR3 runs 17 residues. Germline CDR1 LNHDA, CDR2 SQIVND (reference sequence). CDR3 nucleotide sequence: TGTGCCAGTAGTATAGGGCCCGGGACACTCACCTACAATGAGCAGTTCTTC. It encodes CASSIGPGTLTYNEQFF. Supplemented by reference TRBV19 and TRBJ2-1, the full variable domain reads DGGITQSPKYLFRKEGQNVTLSCEQNLNHDAMYWYRQDPGQGLRLIYYSQIVNDFQKGDIAEGYSVSREKKESFPLTVTSAQKNPTAFYLCASSIGPGTLTYNEQFFGPGTRLTVL.

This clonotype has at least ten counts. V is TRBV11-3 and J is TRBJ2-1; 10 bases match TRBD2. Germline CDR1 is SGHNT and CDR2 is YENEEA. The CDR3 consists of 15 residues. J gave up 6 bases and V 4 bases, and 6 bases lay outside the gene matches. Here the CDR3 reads CASSSAGGRVNEQFF. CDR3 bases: TGTGCCAGCAGCTCAGCGGGAGGGAGGGTCAATGAGCAGTTCTTC.

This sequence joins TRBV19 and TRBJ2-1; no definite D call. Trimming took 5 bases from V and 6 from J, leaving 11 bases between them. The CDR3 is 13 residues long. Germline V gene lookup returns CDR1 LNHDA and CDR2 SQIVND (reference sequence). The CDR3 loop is CASSDSFLNEQFF. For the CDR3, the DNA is TGTGCCAGTAGTGACTCATTCCTCAATGAGCAGTTCTTC. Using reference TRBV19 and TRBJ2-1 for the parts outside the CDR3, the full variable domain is DGGITQSPKYLFRKEGQNVTLSCEQNLNHDAMYWYRQDPGQGLRLIYYSQIVNDFQKGDIAEGYSVSREKKESFPLTVTSAQKNPTAFYLCASSDSFLNEQFFGPGTRLTVL.

The CDR3: CASSSTSSGNTIYF. The CDR3 bases are TGCGCCAGCAGCTCAACCAGCTCTGGAAACACCATATATTTT. This rearrangement joins TRBV5-1 to TRBJ1-3; D is unresolved. Looked up from germline, CDR1 is SGHRS and CDR2 is YFSETQ. Trimming shortened V by 3 bases and J by 0 bases, and 7 bases separated the two germline ends. This CDR3 has 14 amino acids.

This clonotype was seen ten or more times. The CDR3 is CASSQANYGYTF. The CDR3 nucleotides are TGTGCCAGCAGCCAAGCCAACTATGGCTACACCTTC. This rearrangement joins TRBV3-1 to TRBJ1-2; D is unclear. Looked up from germline, CDR1 is LGHDT and CDR2 is YNNKEL (reference sequence). The ends were cut back, 1 base at V and 2 bases at J, with 2 bases in the middle. This CDR3 spans 12 amino acids.

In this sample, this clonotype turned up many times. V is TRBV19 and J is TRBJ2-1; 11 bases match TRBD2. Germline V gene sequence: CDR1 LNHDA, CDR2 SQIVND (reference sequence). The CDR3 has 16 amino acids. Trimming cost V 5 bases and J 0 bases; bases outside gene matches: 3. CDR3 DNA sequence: TGTGCCAGTAGTTATACTAGCGGGAGCTCCTACAATGAGCAGTTCTTC. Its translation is CASSYTSGSSYNEQFF.

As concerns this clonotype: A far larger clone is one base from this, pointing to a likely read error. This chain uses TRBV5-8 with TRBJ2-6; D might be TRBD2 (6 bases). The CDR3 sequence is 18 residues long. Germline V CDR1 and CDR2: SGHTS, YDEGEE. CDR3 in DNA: TGTGCCGGCAGTCGAAGACTAGATATTAACTCTGGGGCCAACGTCCTGACTTTC. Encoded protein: CAGSRRLDINSGANVLTF.

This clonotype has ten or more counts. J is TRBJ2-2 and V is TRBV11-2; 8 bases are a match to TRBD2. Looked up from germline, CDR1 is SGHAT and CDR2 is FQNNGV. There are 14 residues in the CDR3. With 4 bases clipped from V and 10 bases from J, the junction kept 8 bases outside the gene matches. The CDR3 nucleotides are TGTGCCAGCAGCTCACTAGCGGTGGGCGAGGAGCTGTTTTTT. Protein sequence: CASSSLAVGEELFF.